These 22 T cell receptor beta chains originate from one sample sequenced in a study of PD-1 blockade in classical Hodgkin lymphoma. Exposure to brentuximab vedotin varied, and each patient had relapsed following autologous stem cell transplantation. PBMCs were thawed, and CD8+ T cells were then isolated from them by magnetic negative selection. Method: immunoSEQ multiplex PCR; TCRdb's copy keeps in-frame clones and lacks some. The table has 25,000 to 30,000 clones, 88% seen once. The starting material was CD8+ T cells from blood, obtained at baseline. All receptors come from a human donor with classical Hodgkin lymphoma.

The chain is built from TRBV5-6 and TRBJ1-2; 7 bases line up with TRBD1. The CDR3 covers 16 residues. CDR1 is SGHDT and CDR2 is YYEEEE in the germline V gene. Unmatched junction bases numbered 9, after V lost 0 bases and J lost 4 bases. The CDR3 coding sequence is TGTGCCAGCAGCTTGGGCCCCGACAGGGATCCCTATGGCTACACCTTC. Its protein is CASSLGPDRDPYGYTF.

CDR3 in DNA: TGTGCCAGCAGTTGGGACAGGGGGCTGACTGAAGCTTTCTTT. Encoded protein: CASSWDRGLTEAFF. V and J are TRBV28 and TRBJ1-1; 12 nucleotides agree with TRBD1. This CDR3 is 14 amino acids long. Trimming took 4 bases from V and 5 from J; bases not matched to a gene: 2. Germline V CDR1 and CDR2: MDHEN, SYDVKM.

This chain's CDR3 is CASSLAGASVLFF. Written as DNA, the CDR3 is TGCGCCAGCAGCTTGGCCGGGGCTAGCGTGCTGTTTTTT. The rearrangement uses TRBV5-1 and TRBJ2-2; D might be TRBD2 (6 bases). V lost 0 bases, J lost 13 bases, and 13 bases lay in between. This CDR3 region has 13 residues. The germline V gene has CDR1 SGHRS and CDR2 YFSETQ. Looking up the rest from reference TRBV5-1 and TRBJ2-2 gives the full variable domain: KAGVTQTPRYLIKTRGQQVTLSCSPISGHRSVSWYQQTPGQGLQFLFEYFSETQRNKGNFPGRFSGRQFSNSRSEMNVSTLELGDSALYLCASSLAGASVLFFGEGSRLTVL.

This clone came up a few times. V and J are TRBV15 and TRBJ1-2; TRBD1 agrees at 10 bases. The V segment lost 8 bases and the J segment 5 bases; nucleotides outside the gene matches: 8. Germline V gene data show CDR1 as LNHNV and CDR2 as YYDKDF (reference sequence). This CDR3 spans 14 amino acids. CDR3 protein: CATRGTGEWYGYTF. The CDR3 coding sequence is TGTGCCACCCGAGGGACAGGGGAATGGTATGGCTACACCTTC.

This clone was detected once. The chain employs TRBV6-1 and TRBJ2-7; possible D gene TRBD2, 5 bases. V lost 10 bases to trimming and J lost 1 base, with 20 bases between them. The germline gives CDR1 MNHNS, CDR2 SASEGT. The CDR3 is made up of 15 amino acids. The CDR3: CATAPEPGGSYEQYF. The CDR3 region has the DNA TGTGCCACCGCTCCTGAACCCGGAGGATCCTACGAGCAGTACTTC.

The chain employs TRBV10-3 and TRBJ2-2, with 9 nucleotides matching TRBD1. The CDR3 is 16 residues long. V shed 7 bases, J shed 5 bases, and the junction held 11 bases outside the gene matches. Germline loops: CDR1 ENHRY, CDR2 SYGVKD. The CDR3 sequence: CAINLQGASQTGELFF. The CDR3 nucleotides are TGTGCCATCAACCTACAGGGGGCAAGTCAAACCGGGGAGCTGTTTTTT.

This chain uses TRBV30 with TRBJ1-2; TRBD1 might be the D (5 bases). This CDR3 has 15 residues. CDR1 GTSNPN and CDR2 SVGIG come from the germline V gene (reference sequence). Trimming removed 2 bases at V and 4 bases at J, with 17 bases between. Here the CDR3 reads CAWSIGQGGSYGYTF. The CDR3 nucleotides are TGTGCCTGGAGTATTGGGCAGGGCGGCTCCTATGGCTACACCTTC.

The V gene is TRBV2, the J gene TRBJ1-2; D is undetermined. The ends were cut back, 7 bases at V and 13 bases at J, with 22 bases in the middle. Looked up from germline, CDR1 is SNHLY and CDR2 is FYNNEI. This CDR3 is 13 amino acids long. Written as DNA, the CDR3 is TGTGCCAGCATACAAGGGAGTGGGGATAGTCCCACCTTC. Protein sequence: CASIQGSGDSPTF.

This chain uses TRBV14 with TRBJ2-1; a weak D match, TRBD1 (6 bases). The CDR3 runs to 13 residues. Between the trimmed V and J ends, which lost 3 bases and 8 bases, there was a span of 11 bases. The germline gives CDR1 SGHDN, CDR2 FVKESK. This chain's CDR3 is CASSQGAGDEQFF. As DNA, the CDR3 is TGTGCCAGCAGCCAGGGGGCGGGCGATGAGCAGTTCTTC.

V and J are TRBV5-4 and TRBJ2-3, with 9 bases lining up with TRBD1. CDR1 and CDR2 (germline): SGHNT, YYREEE (reference sequence). The CDR3 is 16 amino acids. V was clipped by 4 bases and J by 1 base; unmatched bases: 7. This CDR3 reads CASSAPGQGGTDTQYF. Here the CDR3 DNA reads TGTGCCAGCAGCGCCCCGGGACAGGGAGGCACAGATACGCAGTATTTT.

This clone was seen a few times. The chain has TRBV13 and TRBJ2-7; 7 positions agree with TRBD1. With V trimmed by 4 bases and J by 7 bases, 10 bases remained unmatched. This CDR3 region has 14 residues. Germline V lookup: CDR1 PRHDT, CDR2 FYEKMQ (reference sequence). The CDR3 nucleotides are TGTGCCAGCAGCTCATCCGGGACAGTACGGGAGCAGTACTTC. Translated: CASSSSGTVREQYF. The full variable domain, with the rest looked up from reference TRBV13 and TRBJ2-7, is AAGVIQSPRHLIKEKRETATLKCYPIPRHDTVYWYQQGPGQDPQFLISFYEKMQSDKGSIPDRFSAQQFSDYHSELNMSSLELGDSALYFCASSSSGTVREQYFGPGTRLTVT.

The chain carries TRBV4-1 and TRBJ2-7; no clear D. The CDR3 loop spans 11 amino acids. Trimming shortened V by 4 bases and J by 3 bases, and 4 bases separated the two germline ends. Germline V lookup: CDR1 MGHRA, CDR2 YSYEKL. The CDR3 sequence: CASSPGYEQYF. DNA of the CDR3: TGCGCCAGCAGCCCGGGCTACGAGCAGTACTTC.

The chain employs TRBV7-9 and TRBJ2-5, with TRBD2 matching over 8 bases. The germline V gene has CDR1 SEHNR and CDR2 FQNEAQ (reference sequence). Trimming removed 1 base from V and 5 bases from J; junction bases left unmatched: 6. The CDR3 has 15 residues. DNA for the CDR3: TGTGCCAGCAGCTTAGTAAGCGGGAGTGGCGAGACCCAGTACTTC. This gives the protein CASSLVSGSGETQYF.

CDR3 nucleotides: TGCGCCAGCAGCGGCCGGGACTGGCAAGAGACCCAGTACTTC. Encoded protein: CASSGRDWQETQYF. This rearrangement joins TRBV5-1 to TRBJ2-5, with a possible D match to TRBD2 (6 bases). V was shortened by 4 bases and J by 2 bases, with 12 bases between the two germline ends. Germline V gene data show CDR1 as SGHRS and CDR2 as YFSETQ. CDR3 length: 14 amino acids.

The chain joins TRBV7-9 to TRBJ1-2; unclear D gene. CDR3 length: 18 amino acids. V was clipped by 2 bases and J by 5 bases, with 24 bases between them. CDR1 is SEHNR and CDR2 is FQNEAQ in the germline V gene (reference sequence). CDR3 coding DNA: TGTGCCAGCAGCTTAAGACCGTTTCAAGGAGACACTACATATGGCTACACCTTC. Translation: CASSLRPFQGDTTYGYTF.

A few counts support this clone. The chain uses TRBV27 and TRBJ1-1; D gene ambiguous. Trimming shortened V by 5 bases and J by 3 bases, and 10 bases separated the two germline ends. The CDR3 totals 13 residues. In germline, CDR1 is MNHEY, CDR2 SMNVEV (reference sequence). In DNA, the CDR3 is TGTGCCAGCAGTCCCGCCGCGGACACTGAAGCTTTCTTT. Amino acid sequence: CASSPAADTEAFF.

CDR3 nucleotides: TGCGCCAGCAGCCCAGGACAGAAACTTAGCAATCAGCCCCAGCATTTT. This encodes CASSPGQKLSNQPQHF. The chain has TRBV5-1 and TRBJ1-5; perhaps TRBD1 as D (6 bases). The CDR3 totals 16 residues. Germline values: CDR1 SGHRS, CDR2 YFSETQ. The V gene lost 4 bases and the J gene lost 0 bases, with 14 bases spanning the gap.

This sequence joins TRBV10-1 and TRBJ2-1; 7 bases line up with TRBD2. This CDR3 is 14 amino acids long. The germline V gene encodes CDR1 WNHNN and CDR2 SYGVQD (reference sequence). V trimming: 5 bases; J trimming: 5 bases; junction bases outside the gene matches: 6. The CDR3 here is CASSKIAGDNEQFF. For the CDR3, the DNA is TGCGCCAGCAGTAAGATCGCGGGGGACAATGAGCAGTTCTTC.

This chain connects TRBV2 to TRBJ2-4; maybe TRBD1 (5 bases). V gave up 8 bases and J gave up 0 bases, with 11 bases separating them. The CDR3 sequence is 14 residues long. Germline V CDR1 and CDR2: SNHLY, FYNNEI. The CDR3 reads CASSRALAKNIQYF. CDR3 nucleotides: TGTGCCAGCTCCAGGGCATTAGCCAAAAACATTCAGTACTTC.

As for this clone: One end of the junction varies from germline; a read error may be responsible. V and J are TRBV7-9 and TRBJ2-7; TRBD2 matches 7 bases. The CDR3 consists of 11 residues. Germline CDR1 SEHNR, CDR2 FQNEAQ (reference sequence). DNA of the CDR3: TGTGCCAGCAGCTTGGCCGGGAGGCCGGTCTTC. Its translation is CASSLAGRPVF. Full variable domain (remainder filled in from reference TRBV7-9 and TRBJ2-7): DTGVSQNPRHKITKRGQNVTFRCDPISEHNRLYWYRQTLGQGPEFLTYFQNEAQLEKSRLLSDRFSAERPKGSFSTLEIQRTEQGDSAMYLCASSLAGRPVFGPGTRLTVT.

Here the CDR3 reads CASSLVGGGSTDTQYF. In nucleotides, the CDR3 is TGTGCCAGCAGCTTAGTGGGAGGTGGGAGCACAGATACGCAGTATTTT. This chain joins TRBV7-8 and TRBJ2-3, with a possible D match to TRBD2 (6 bases). Trimming left V 1 base short and J 0 bases short, with 11 bases between. This CDR3 is built from 16 residues. CDR1 SGHVS and CDR2 FQNEAQ come from the germline V gene.

The chain couples TRBV11-2 to TRBJ2-7; D remains unclear. The V and J ends lost 2 bases and 4 bases respectively, with 9 bases between them. CDR3 size: 13 residues. Germline CDR1 is SGHAT and CDR2 is FQNNGV. CDR3 sequence reads: CASSLLLSYEQYF. The DNA for the CDR3 is TGTGCCAGCAGCTTATTACTATCGTACGAGCAGTACTTC.